One T cell receptor beta chain is described in this entry. Its target is unknown. Profiling relied on immunoSEQ multiplex PCR, and the TCRdb table lists in-frame clones only, not all of them. The sample includes about 14,000 clones, more than 60% of them seen just once. Total pancreatectomy with islet autotransplantation was the source of the chronic pancreatitis pancreas tissue. The record originates from a study of immune characteristics of hereditary and idiopathic chronic pancreatitis. Regarding the study as a whole: Controls had less diverse, more clonal TCRbeta repertoires than both pancreatitis groups. Hereditary and idiopathic cases differed in TRBV10, TRBV19, TRBV23 and TRBV5 usage. Chronic pancreatitis severity scores rose with numbers of productive TCR rearrangements.

This CDR3 is built from 15 residues. Trimming cost V 8 bases and J 0 bases, with 14 bases left between them. Germline loops: CDR1 LNHDA, CDR2 SQIVND (reference sequence). The clonotype originates from a human donor with chronic pancreatitis. Sequenced input: pancreas tissue with hereditary chronic pancreatitis. This chain joins TRBV19 and TRBJ1-5; possibly TRBD1 for D (6 bases). This CDR3 reads CASGPGGFSNQPQHF. The CDR3 coding sequence is TGTGCCAGTGGCCCGGGGGGCTTTAGCAATCAGCCCCAGCATTTT.